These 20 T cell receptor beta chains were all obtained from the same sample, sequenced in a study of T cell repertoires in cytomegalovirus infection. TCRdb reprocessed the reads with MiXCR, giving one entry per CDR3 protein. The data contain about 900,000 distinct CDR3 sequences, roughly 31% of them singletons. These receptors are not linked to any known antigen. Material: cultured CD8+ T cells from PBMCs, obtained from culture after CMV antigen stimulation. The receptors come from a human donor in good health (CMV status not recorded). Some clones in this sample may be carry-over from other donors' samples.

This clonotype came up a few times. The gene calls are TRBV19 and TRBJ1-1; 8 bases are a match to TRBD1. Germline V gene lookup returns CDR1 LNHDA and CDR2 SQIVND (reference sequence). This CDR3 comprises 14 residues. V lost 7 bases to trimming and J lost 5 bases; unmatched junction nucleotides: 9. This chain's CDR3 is CASTLAGGWTEAFF. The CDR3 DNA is TGTGCCAGTACCTTAGCAGGGGGCTGGACTGAAGCTTTCTTT.

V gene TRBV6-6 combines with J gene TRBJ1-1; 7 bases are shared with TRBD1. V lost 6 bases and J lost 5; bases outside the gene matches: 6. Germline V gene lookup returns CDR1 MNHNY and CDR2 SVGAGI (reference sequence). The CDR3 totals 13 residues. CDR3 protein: CASSPGGETEAFF. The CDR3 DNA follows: TGTGCCAGCAGCCCAGGGGGTGAGACTGAAGCTTTCTTT.

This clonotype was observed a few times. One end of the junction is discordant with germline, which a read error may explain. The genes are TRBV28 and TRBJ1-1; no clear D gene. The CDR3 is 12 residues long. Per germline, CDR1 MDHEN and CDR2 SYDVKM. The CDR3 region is CASRLSNTEAFF. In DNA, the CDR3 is TGTGCCAGCAGGTTATCGAACACTGAAGCTTTCTTT.

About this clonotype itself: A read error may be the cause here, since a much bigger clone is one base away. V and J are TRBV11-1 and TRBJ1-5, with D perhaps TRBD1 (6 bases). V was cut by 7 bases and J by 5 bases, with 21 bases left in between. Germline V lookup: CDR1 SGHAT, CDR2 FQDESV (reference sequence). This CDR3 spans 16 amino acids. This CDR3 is CASISASDRSHQPQHF. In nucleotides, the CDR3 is TGTGCCAGCATCTCAGCTTCGGACAGATCTCATCAGCCCCAGCATTTT.

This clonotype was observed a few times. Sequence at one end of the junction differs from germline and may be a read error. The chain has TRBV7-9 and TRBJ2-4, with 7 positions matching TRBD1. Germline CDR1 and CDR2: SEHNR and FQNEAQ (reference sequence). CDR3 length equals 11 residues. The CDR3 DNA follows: TGTGCCAGCAGCTTAGGAGAACAGGGGTTCTTC. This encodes CASSLGEQGFF.

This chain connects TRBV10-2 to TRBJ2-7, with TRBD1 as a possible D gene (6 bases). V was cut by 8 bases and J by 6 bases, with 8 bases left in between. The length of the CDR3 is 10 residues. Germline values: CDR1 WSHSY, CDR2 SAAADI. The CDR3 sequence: CASGTPEQYV. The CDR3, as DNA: TGCGCCAGCGGGACACCCGAGCAGTACGTC.

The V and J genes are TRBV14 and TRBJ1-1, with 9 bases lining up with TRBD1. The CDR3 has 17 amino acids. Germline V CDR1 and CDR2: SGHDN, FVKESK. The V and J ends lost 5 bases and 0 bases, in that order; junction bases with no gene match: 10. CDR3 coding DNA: TGTGCCAGCAGCTTCCCGGGACAGGGAATTATGAACACTGAAGCTTTCTTT. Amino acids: CASSFPGQGIMNTEAFF.

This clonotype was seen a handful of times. CDR3 loop: CASSSGTRLDDEQFF. CDR3 nucleotides: TGTGCCAGCAGCTCCGGGACACGATTAGATGATGAGCAGTTCTTC. The V gene is TRBV7-2, the J gene TRBJ2-1; possibly TRBD1 for D (6 bases). Germline V gene lookup returns CDR1 SGHTA and CDR2 FQGNSA. This CDR3 is built from 15 residues. V was clipped by 4 bases and J by 8 bases, with 18 bases between them.

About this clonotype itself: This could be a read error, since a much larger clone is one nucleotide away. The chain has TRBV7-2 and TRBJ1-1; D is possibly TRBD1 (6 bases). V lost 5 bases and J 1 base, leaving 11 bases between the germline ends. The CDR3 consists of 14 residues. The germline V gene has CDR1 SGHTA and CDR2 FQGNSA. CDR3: CASSPGHKNTEAFF. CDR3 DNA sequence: TGTGCCAGCAGCCCGGGACACAAGAACACTGAAGCTTTCTTT.

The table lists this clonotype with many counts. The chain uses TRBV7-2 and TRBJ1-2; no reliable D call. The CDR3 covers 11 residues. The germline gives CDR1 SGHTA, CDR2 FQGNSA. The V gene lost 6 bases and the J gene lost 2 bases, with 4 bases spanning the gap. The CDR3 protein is CASRENYGYTF. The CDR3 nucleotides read TGTGCCAGCAGGGAGAACTATGGCTACACCTTC.

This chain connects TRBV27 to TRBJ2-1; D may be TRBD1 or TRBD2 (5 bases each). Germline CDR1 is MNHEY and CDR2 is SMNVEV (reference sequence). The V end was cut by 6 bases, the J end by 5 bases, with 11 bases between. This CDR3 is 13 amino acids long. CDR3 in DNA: TGTGCCAGCAGGGGACGTCAGAACAATGAGCAGTTCTTC. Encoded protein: CASRGRQNNEQFF.

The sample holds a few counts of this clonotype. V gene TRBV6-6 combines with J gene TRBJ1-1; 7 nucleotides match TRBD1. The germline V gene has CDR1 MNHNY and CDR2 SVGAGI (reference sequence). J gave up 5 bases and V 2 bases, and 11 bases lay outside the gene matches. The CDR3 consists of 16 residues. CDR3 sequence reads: CASSYPKRTGKTEAFF. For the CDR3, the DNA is TGTGCCAGCAGTTACCCGAAGAGGACAGGAAAAACTGAAGCTTTCTTT.

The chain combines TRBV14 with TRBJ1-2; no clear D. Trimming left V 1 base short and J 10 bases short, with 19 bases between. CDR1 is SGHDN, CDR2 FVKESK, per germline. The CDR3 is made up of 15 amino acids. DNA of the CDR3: TGTGCCAGCAGCCAAGTTCTAGGGAATGGCGGAATCTACACCTTC. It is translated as CASSQVLGNGGIYTF. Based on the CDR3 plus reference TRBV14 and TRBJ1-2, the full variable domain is EAGVTQFPSHSVIEKGQTVTLRCDPISGHDNLYWYRRVMGKEIKFLLHFVKESKQDESGMPNNRFLAERTGGTYSTLKVQPAELEDSGVYFCASSQVLGNGGIYTFGSGTRLTVV.

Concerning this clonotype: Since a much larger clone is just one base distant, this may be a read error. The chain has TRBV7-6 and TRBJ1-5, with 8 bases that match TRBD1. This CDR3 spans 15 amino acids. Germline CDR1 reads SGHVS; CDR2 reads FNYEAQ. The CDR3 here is CANSPTGVGNQPQHF. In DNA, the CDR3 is TGTGCCAACAGCCCGACAGGGGTAGGGAATCAGCCCCAGCATTTT. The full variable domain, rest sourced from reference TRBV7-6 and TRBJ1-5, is GAGVSQSPRYKVTKRGQDVALRCDPISGHVSLYWYRQALGQGPEFLTYFNYEAQQDKSGLPNDRFSAERPEGSISTLTIQRTEQRDSAMYRCANSPTGVGNQPQHFGDGTRLSIL.

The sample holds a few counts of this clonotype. CDR3 residues: CASSQITTVHAEAFF. The DNA for the CDR3 is TGCGCCAGCAGCCAGATAACGACAGTGCACGCTGAAGCTTTCTTT. The rearrangement joins TRBV4-1 to TRBJ1-1; tentative D call: TRBD1 (5 bases). CDR3 length: 15 residues. The germline CDR1 and CDR2 sequences are MGHRA and YSYEKL. Trimming shortened V by 3 bases and J by 6 bases, and 17 bases separated the two germline ends.

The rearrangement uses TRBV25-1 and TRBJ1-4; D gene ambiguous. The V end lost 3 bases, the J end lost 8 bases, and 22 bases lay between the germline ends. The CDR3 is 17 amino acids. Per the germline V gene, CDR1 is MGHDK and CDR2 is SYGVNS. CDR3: CASSDKEIGMDLEKLFF. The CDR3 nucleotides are TGTGCCAGCAGTGATAAGGAGATTGGGATGGATCTCGAAAAACTGTTTTTT. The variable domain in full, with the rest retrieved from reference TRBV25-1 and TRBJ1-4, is EADIYQTPRYLVIGTGKKITLECSQTMGHDKMYWYQQDPGMELHLIHYSYGVNSTEKGDLSSESTVSRIRTEHFPLTLESARPSHTSQYLCASSDKEIGMDLEKLFFGSGTQLSVL.

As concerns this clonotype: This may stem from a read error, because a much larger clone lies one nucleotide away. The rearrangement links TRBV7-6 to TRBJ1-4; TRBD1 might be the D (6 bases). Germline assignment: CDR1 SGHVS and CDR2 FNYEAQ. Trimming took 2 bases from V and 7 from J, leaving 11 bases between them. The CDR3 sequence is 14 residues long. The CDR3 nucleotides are TGTGCCAGCAGCTTAATCGGGGGCGGTGAAAAACTGTTTTTT. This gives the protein CASSLIGGGEKLFF.

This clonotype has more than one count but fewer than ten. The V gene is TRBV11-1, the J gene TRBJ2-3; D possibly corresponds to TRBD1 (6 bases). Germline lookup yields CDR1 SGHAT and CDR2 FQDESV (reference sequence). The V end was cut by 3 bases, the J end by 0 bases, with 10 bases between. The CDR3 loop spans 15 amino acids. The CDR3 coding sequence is TGTGCCAGCAGCTTGTTACAGGGAAGCACAGATACGCAGTATTTT. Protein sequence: CASSLLQGSTDTQYF.

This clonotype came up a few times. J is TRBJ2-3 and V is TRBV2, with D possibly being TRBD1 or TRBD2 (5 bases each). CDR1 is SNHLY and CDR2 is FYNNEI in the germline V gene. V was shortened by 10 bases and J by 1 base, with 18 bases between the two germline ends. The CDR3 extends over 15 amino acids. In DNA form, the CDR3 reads TGTGCCACCCGGGGAAGGGGCGAGCGCACAGATACGCAGTATTTT. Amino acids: CATRGRGERTDTQYF. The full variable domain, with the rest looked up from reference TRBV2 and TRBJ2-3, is EPEVTQTPSHQVTQMGQEVILRCVPISNHLYFYWYRQILGQKVEFLVSFYNNEISEKSEIFDDQFSVERPDGSNFTLKIRSTKLEDSAMYFCATRGRGERTDTQYFGPGTRLTVL.

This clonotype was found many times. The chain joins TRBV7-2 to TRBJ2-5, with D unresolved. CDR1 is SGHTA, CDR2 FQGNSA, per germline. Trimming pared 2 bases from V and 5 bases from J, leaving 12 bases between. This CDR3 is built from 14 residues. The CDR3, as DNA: TGTGCCAGCAGCTTAAGACCATTGTGGGAGACCCAGTACTTC. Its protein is CASSLRPLWETQYF.